The clone carrying this T cell receptor (beta chain) was seen a handful of times. Its target is not known. A junction boundary mismatches the germline segment, possibly from a read error. TCRdb independently ran MiXCR on the reads; one entry per CDR3 protein. The profile shows approximately 910,000 distinct CDR3 sequences, around 32% of them singletons. The sample originates from a study of T cell repertoires in cytomegalovirus infection. The overall study: TCR beta signatures that were public indicated CMV infection and matching HLA type.

CDR3 length equals 14 residues. The germline V gene encodes CDR1 ENHRY and CDR2 SYGVKD. Points from the study as a whole: Clonotypes of TCR beta that were HLA-C-restricted and CMV-specific dominated the ex vivo response.

The starting material was cultured CD8+ T cells from PBMCs, obtained from culture after CMV antigen stimulation. The TCR sequence derives from a human donor in good health (CMV status not recorded). Some clones in this sample may be carry-over from other donors' samples. J is TRBJ1-4 and V is TRBV10-3; no clear D. CDR3 protein: CAISESHLNGKLFF. The CDR3 region has the DNA TGTGCCATCAGTGAGTCGCATCTAAATGGAAAACTGTTTTTT.